The clone carrying this TCR beta chain was detected a few times. Method: immunoSEQ multiplex PCR; TCRdb's copy keeps in-frame clones and lacks some. Of roughly 200,000 clones in the sample, over 65% were seen once. This entry comes from a study of blood T cell repertoires in COVID-19. Looking at the study overall: The United States, Italy and Spain provided the acute and convalescent COVID-19 samples. PBMCs, B-cell-depleted T cells, or T cells were the source of the cDNA or gDNA that made up the material.

It was during active infection that Seattle patients were enrolled and then longitudinally followed. The sequence derives from an older person with COVID-19, enrolled during active disease. Sequenced: peripheral blood.

The DNA of the CDR3 is TGTGCCAGCAGTGCCCCCGGGACAGGGGGAGGGTCACCCCTCCACTTT. Its translation is CASSAPGTGGGSPLHF. The rearrangement joins TRBV2 to TRBJ1-6, with TRBD1 matching over 11 bases. Germline CDR1 SNHLY, CDR2 FYNNEI. Trimming at V came to 4 bases and at J to 10 bases, leaving 9 bases not matched to a gene. There are 16 residues in the CDR3. Full variable domain (missing parts from reference TRBV2 and TRBJ1-6): EPEVTQTPSHQVTQMGQEVILRCVPISNHLYFYWYRQILGQKVEFLVSFYNNEISEKSEIFDDQFSVERPDGSNFTLKIRSTKLEDSAMYFCASSAPGTGGGSPLHFGNGTRLTVT.